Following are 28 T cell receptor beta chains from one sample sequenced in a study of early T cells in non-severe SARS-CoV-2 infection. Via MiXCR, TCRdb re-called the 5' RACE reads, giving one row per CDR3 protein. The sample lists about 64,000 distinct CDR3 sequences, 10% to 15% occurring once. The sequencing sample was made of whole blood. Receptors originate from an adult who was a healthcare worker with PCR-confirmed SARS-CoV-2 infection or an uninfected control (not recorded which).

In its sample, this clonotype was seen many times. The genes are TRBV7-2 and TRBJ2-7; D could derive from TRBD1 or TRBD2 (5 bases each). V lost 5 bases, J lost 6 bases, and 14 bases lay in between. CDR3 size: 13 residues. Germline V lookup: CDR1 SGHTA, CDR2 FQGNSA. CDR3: CASSPRDAAEQYF. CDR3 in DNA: TGTGCCAGCAGCCCCCGGGACGCGGCCGAGCAGTACTTC.

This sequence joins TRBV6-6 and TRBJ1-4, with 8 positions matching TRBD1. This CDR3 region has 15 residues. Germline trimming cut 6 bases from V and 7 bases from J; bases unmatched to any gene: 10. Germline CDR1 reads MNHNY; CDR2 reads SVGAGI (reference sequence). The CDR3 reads CASSRDRGKGEKLFF. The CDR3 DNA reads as TGTGCCAGCAGCCGCGACAGGGGAAAAGGTGAAAAACTGTTTTTT.

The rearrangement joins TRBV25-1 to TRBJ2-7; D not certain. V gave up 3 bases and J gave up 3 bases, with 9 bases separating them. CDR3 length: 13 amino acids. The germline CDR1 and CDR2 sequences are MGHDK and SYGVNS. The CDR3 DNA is TGTGCCAGCAGTGATTCCCCTGTCTACGAGCAGTACTTC. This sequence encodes CASSDSPVYEQYF.

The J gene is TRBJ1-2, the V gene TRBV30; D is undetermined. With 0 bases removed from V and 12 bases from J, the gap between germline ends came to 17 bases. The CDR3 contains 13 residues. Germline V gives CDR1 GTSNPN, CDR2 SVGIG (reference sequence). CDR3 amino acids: CAWSVSAGGDHTF. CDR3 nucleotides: TGTGCCTGGAGTGTAAGCGCGGGAGGAGACCACACCTTC.

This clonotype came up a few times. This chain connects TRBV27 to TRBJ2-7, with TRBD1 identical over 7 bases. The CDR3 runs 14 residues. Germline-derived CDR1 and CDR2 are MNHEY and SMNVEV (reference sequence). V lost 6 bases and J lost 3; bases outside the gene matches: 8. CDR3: CASSPGQTHYEQYF. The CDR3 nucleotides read TGTGCCAGCAGCCCGGGACAGACTCACTACGAGCAGTACTTC.

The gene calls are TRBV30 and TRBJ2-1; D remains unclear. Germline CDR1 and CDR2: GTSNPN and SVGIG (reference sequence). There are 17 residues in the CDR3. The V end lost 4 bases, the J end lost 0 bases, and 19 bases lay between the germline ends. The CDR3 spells CAWTLHGRLSSYNEQFF. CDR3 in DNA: TGTGCCTGGACCCTTCACGGGCGGTTAAGCTCCTACAATGAGCAGTTCTTC.

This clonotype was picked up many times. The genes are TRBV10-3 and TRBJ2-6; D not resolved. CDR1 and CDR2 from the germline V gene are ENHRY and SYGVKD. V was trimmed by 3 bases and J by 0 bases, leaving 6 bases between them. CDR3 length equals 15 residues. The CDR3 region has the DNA TGTGCCATCAGTGATGTGACCTCTGGGGCCAACGTCCTGACTTTC. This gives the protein CAISDVTSGANVLTF.

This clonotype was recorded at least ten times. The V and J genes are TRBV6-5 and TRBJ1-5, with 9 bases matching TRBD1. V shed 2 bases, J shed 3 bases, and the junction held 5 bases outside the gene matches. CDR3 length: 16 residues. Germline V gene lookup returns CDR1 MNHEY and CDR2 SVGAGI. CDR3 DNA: TGTGCCAGCAGTTACCCCGACAGGGGGGTCAATCAGCCCCAGCATTTT. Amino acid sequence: CASSYPDRGVNQPQHF.

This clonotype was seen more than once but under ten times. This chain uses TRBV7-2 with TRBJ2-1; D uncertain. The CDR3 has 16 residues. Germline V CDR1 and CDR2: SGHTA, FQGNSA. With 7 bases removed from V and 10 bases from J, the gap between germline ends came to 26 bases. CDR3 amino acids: CASTTLGVLGIWEQFF. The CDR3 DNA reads TGTGCCAGCACCACCCTTGGGGTCTTGGGGATCTGGGAGCAGTTCTTC.

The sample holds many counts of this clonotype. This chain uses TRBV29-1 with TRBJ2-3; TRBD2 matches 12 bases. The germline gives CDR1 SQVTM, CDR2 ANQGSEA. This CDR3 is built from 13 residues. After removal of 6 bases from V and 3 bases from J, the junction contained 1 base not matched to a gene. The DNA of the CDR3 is TGCAGCGTCGGACTAGCGGGGACAGATACGCAGTATTTT. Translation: CSVGLAGTDTQYF.

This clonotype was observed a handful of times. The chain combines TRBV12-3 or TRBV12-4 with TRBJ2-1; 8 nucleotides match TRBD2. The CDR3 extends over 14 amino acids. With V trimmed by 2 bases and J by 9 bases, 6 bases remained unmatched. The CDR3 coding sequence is TGTGCCAGCAGTTTATCGGGACTAGAAGGTGAGCAGTTCTTC. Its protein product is CASSLSGLEGEQFF.

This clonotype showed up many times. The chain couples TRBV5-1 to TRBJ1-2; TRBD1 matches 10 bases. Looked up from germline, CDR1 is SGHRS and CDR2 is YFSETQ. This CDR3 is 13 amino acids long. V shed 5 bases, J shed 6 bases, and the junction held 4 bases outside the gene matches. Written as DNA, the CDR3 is TGCGCCAGCAGGATTGGGACAGGGGATGGCTACACCTTC. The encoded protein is CASRIGTGDGYTF.

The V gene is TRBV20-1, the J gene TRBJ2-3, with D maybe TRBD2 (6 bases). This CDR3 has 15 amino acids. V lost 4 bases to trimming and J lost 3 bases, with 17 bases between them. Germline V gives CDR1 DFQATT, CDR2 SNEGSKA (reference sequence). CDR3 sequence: CSAIPPPGTTDTQYF. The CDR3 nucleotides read TGCAGTGCTATCCCCCCGCCGGGGACTACAGATACGCAGTATTTT.

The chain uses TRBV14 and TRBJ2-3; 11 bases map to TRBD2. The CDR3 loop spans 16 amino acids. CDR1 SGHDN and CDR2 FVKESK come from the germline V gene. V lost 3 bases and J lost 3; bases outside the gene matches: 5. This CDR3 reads CASSQRLAGFTDTQYF. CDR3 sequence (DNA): TGTGCCAGCAGCCAGAGACTAGCGGGGTTTACAGATACGCAGTATTTT. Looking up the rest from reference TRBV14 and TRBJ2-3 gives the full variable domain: EAGVTQFPSHSVIEKGQTVTLRCDPISGHDNLYWYRRVMGKEIKFLLHFVKESKQDESGMPNNRFLAERTGGTYSTLKVQPAELEDSGVYFCASSQRLAGFTDTQYFGPGTRLTVL.

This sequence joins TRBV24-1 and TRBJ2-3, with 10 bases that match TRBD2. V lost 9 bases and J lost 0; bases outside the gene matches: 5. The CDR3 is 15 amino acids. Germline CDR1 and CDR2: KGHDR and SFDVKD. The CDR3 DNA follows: TGTGCCACCGGCGAGCGGGGGGGCAGCACAGATACGCAGTATTTT. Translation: CATGERGGSTDTQYF.

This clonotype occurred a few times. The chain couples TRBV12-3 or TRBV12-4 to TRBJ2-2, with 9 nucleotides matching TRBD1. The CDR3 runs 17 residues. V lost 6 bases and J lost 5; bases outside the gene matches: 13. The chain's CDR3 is CASSPRVRTGETGELFF. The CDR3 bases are TGTGCCAGCAGCCCTCGAGTGAGGACAGGGGAGACCGGGGAGCTGTTTTTT.

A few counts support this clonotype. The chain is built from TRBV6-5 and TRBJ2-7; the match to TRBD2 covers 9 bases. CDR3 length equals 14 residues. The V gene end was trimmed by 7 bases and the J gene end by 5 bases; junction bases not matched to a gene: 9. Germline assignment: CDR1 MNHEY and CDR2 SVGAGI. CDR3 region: CASTDLAGKNEQYF. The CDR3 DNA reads TGTGCCAGCACAGACCTAGCGGGGAAAAACGAGCAGTACTTC.

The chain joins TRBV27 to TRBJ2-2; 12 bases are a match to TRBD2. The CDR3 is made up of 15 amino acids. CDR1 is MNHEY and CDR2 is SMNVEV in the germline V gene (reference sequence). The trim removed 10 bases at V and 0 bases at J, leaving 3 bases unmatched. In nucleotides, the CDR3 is TGTGCCACGAGACTAGCGGGGGCGAACACCGGGGAGCTGTTTTTT. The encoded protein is CATRLAGANTGELFF.

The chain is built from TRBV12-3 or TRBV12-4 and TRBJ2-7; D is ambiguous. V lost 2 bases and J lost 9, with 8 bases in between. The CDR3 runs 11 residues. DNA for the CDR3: TGTGCCAGCAGTTTAAACAGTGGGCAGTACTTC. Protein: CASSLNSGQYF.

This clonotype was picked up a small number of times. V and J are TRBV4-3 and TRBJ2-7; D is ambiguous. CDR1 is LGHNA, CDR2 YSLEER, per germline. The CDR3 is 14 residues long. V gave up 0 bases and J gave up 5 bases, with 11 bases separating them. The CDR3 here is CASSQDRQSHEQYF. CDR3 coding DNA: TGCGCCAGCAGCCAAGATAGGCAGTCCCACGAGCAGTACTTC.

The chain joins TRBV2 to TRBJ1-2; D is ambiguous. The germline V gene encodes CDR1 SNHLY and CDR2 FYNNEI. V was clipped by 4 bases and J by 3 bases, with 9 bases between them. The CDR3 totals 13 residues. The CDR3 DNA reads TGTGCCAGCAGTGTTGAGGACTACTATGGCTACACCTTC. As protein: CASSVEDYYGYTF. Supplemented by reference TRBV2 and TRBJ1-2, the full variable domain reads EPEVTQTPSHQVTQMGQEVILRCVPISNHLYFYWYRQILGQKVEFLVSFYNNEISEKSEIFDDQFSVERPDGSNFTLKIRSTKLEDSAMYFCASSVEDYYGYTFGSGTRLTVV.

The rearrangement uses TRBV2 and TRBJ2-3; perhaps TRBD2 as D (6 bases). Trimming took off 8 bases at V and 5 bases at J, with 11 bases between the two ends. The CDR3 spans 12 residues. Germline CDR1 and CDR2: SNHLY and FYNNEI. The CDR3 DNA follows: TGTGCCAGCCGACTAGTTAGAGATACGCAGTATTTT. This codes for CASRLVRDTQYF.

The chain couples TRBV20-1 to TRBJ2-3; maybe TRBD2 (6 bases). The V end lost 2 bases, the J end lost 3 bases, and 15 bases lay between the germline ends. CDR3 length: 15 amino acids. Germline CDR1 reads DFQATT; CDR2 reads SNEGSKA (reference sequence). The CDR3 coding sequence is TGCAGTGCTAGAAATGGGGGGATGCGAACAGATACGCAGTATTTT. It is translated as CSARNGGMRTDTQYF.

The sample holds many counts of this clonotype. The CDR3 loop is CASSYPRTGGYEQYF. CDR3 nucleotides: TGTGCCAGCAGTTACCCCCGGACAGGGGGCTACGAGCAGTACTTC. This chain joins TRBV6-8 and TRBJ2-7; 10 bases map to TRBD1. The CDR3 runs 15 residues. Germline V gives CDR1 MNHGY, CDR2 SAAAGT. V was pared by 2 bases and J by 3 bases, with 4 bases of the junction left unmatched.

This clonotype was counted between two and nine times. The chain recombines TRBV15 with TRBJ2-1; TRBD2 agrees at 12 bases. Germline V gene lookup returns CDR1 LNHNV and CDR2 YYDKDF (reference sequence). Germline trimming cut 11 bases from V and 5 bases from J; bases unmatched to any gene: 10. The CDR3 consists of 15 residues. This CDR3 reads CASQLAGGLNNEQFF. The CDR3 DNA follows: TGTGCCTCCCAACTAGCGGGGGGCCTAAACAATGAGCAGTTCTTC. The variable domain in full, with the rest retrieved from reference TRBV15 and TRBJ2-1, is DAMVIQNPRYQVTQFGKPVTLSCSQTLNHNVMYWYQQKSSQAPKLLFHYYDKDFNNEADTPDNFQSRRPNTSFCFLDIRSPGLGDTAMYLCASQLAGGLNNEQFFGPGTRLTVL.

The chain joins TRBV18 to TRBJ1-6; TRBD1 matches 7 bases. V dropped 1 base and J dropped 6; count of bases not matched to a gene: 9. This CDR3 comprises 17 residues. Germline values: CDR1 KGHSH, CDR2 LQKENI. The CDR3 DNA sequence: TGTGCCAGCTCACCACTTAAAGGGGGCATCCTTAATTCACCCCTCCACTTT. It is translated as CASSPLKGGILNSPLHF.

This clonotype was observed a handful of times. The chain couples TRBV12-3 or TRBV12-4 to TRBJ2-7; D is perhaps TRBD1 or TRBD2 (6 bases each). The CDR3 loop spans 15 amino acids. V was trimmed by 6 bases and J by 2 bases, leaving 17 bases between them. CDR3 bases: TGTGCCAGCAGCCCCTTGGGGGGCCCAGCCTACGAGCAGTACTTC. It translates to CASSPLGGPAYEQYF.

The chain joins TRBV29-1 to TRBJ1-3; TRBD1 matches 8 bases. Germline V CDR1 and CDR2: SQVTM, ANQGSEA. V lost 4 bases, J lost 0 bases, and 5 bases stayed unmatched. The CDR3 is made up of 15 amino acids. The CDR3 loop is CSVVDREISGNTIYF. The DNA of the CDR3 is TGCAGCGTTGTGGACAGGGAAATCTCTGGAAACACCATATATTTT.